Listed below are T cell receptor beta chains from one sample, sequenced in a study of cytomegalovirus exposure and HLA in healthy donors. Profiled with immunoSEQ multiplex PCR; TCRdb holds only in-frame clones, not every one. Of approximately 160,000 clones listed, 64% were seen once; the top ten hold approximately 2.9%. Sequencing was carried out using PBMCs. The receptors derive from a woman aged 30 to 39 in good health and CMV-seropositive. Both conserved end residues are part of each CDR3. A D gene is named only where the DNA matches it firmly. Size tells how often a clone was seen (once, few, many) or the class of an expanded clone, and some rows leave it out.

d_gene: .
v_gene: TRBV6-5
abundance: .
len: 14
j_gene: TRBJ1-4
CDR3nt: TGTGCCAGCAGTTATCTGGGAGATAATGAAAAACTGTTTTTT
CDR3aa: CASSYLGDNEKLFF

d_gene: .
v_gene: TRBV5-1
abundance: few
len: 12
j_gene: TRBJ2-5
CDR3nt: TGCGCCAGCAGCTTGACCCGGGAGACCCAGTACTTC
CDR3aa: CASSLTRETQYF

d_gene: TRBD1
v_gene: TRBV2
abundance: .
len: 14
j_gene: TRBJ2-7
CDR3nt: TGTGCCAGCAGTCAGACAGGGGTAGAGTACGAGCAGTACTTC
CDR3aa: CASSQTGVEYEQYF

d_gene: .
v_gene: TRBV30
abundance: many
len: 14
j_gene: TRBJ1-4
CDR3nt: TGTGCCTGGAACAAAGACAGGCGGAATGAAAAACTGTTTTTT
CDR3aa: CAWNKDRRNEKLFF

d_gene: TRBD2
v_gene: TRBV5-4
abundance: .
len: 15
j_gene: TRBJ2-5
CDR3nt: TGTGCCAGCAGCTTGGGCGGGGGTGGTCAAGAGACCCAGTACTTC
CDR3aa: CASSLGGGGQETQYF

d_gene: .
v_gene: TRBV13
abundance: medium-sized
len: 15
j_gene: TRBJ1-2
CDR3nt: TGTGCCAGCAGCTTAGGCCGGGCGGGTAACTATGGCTACACCTTC
CDR3aa: CASSLGRAGNYGYTF

d_gene: TRBD2
v_gene: TRBV11-3
abundance: .
len: 18
j_gene: TRBJ2-3
CDR3nt: TGTGCCAGCAGCTTGGGGGTTGGGGGAGCGGGAATAACAGATACGCAGTATTTT
CDR3aa: CASSLGVGGAGITDTQYF

d_gene: TRBD2
v_gene: TRBV14
abundance: .
len: 16
j_gene: TRBJ2-5
CDR3nt: TGTGCCAGCAGCCCCACGGGGGGACCTCTCCAAGAGACCCAGTACTTC
CDR3aa: CASSPTGGPLQETQYF

d_gene: TRBD1
v_gene: TRBV28
abundance: once
len: 15
j_gene: TRBJ2-7
CDR3nt: TGTGCCTCCACCACCCCGGGACAGGGCATCCACGAGCAGTACTTC
CDR3aa: CASTTPGQGIHEQYF

d_gene: TRBD2
v_gene: TRBV15
abundance: .
len: 15
j_gene: TRBJ2-7
CDR3nt: TGTGCCACGTCCTTCGGGACTATGCCTTCCTACGAGCAGTACTTC
CDR3aa: CATSFGTMPSYEQYF

d_gene: .
v_gene: TRBV10-3
abundance: .
len: 15
j_gene: TRBJ1-2
CDR3nt: TGTGCCATCAGTGAGTCGAACGGGGGGAGGGATGGCTACACCTTC
CDR3aa: CAISESNGGRDGYTF

d_gene: .
v_gene: TRBV6-4
abundance: .
len: 13
j_gene: TRBJ2-3
CDR3nt: TGTGCCAGCAGAGGACTTAGCACAGATACGCAGTATTTT
CDR3aa: CASRGLSTDTQYF

d_gene: .
v_gene: TRBV10-2
abundance: .
len: 9
j_gene: TRBJ1-1
CDR3nt: TGCGCCGCGTGTGAGGGTGCTTTCTTT
CDR3aa: CAACEGAFF

d_gene: .
v_gene: TRBV15
abundance: once
len: 12
j_gene: TRBJ2-2
CDR3nt: TGTGCCACCGCGTTTGGGCTGGGGGAGCTGTTTTTT
CDR3aa: CATAFGLGELFF

d_gene: TRBD2
v_gene: TRBV6-1
abundance: .
len: 13
j_gene: TRBJ2-3
CDR3nt: TGTGCCGCCCGACGGGGGGGTGGAGATACGCAGTATTTT
CDR3aa: CAARRGGGDTQYF

d_gene: .
v_gene: TRBV28
abundance: .
len: 11
j_gene: TRBJ2-7
CDR3nt: TGTGCCAGCAGTTTACCGTACGAGCAGTACTTC
CDR3aa: CASSLPYEQYF

d_gene: .
v_gene: TRBV9
abundance: .
len: 19
j_gene: TRBJ2-3
CDR3nt: TGTGCCAGCAGCGTAGCTCCCGACGCCCCTAGCGCTAGCACAGATACGCAGTATTTT
CDR3aa: CASSVAPDAPSASTDTQYF

d_gene: .
v_gene: TRBV7-2
abundance: few
len: 15
j_gene: TRBJ2-1
CDR3nt: TGTGCCAGCACCCCGCCCCCGGGACTTCAGAATGAGCAGTTCTTC
CDR3aa: CASTPPPGLQNEQFF

d_gene: TRBD2
v_gene: TRBV9
abundance: .
len: 15
j_gene: TRBJ2-1
CDR3nt: TGTGCCAGCAGCGTAGGGACTAGCGGCTGGAATGAGCAGTTCTTC
CDR3aa: CASSVGTSGWNEQFF

d_gene: TRBD1
v_gene: TRBV6-1
abundance: .
len: 14
j_gene: TRBJ2-3
CDR3nt: TGTGCCAGCAAAAAGACAGGGGGCACAGATACGCAGTATTTT
CDR3aa: CASKKTGGTDTQYF

d_gene: .
v_gene: TRBV13
abundance: .
len: 15
j_gene: TRBJ2-3
CDR3nt: TGTGCCAGCAGCTGGGGGGAGGGGGGCACAGATATGCAGTATTTT
CDR3aa: CASSWGEGGTDMQYF

d_gene: TRBD1
v_gene: TRBV5-1
abundance: .
len: 14
j_gene: TRBJ1-1
CDR3nt: TGCGCCAGCAGCTCGCAGGGGGCGAGAAATGAAGCTTTCTTT
CDR3aa: CASSSQGARNEAFF

d_gene: TRBD2
v_gene: TRBV6-4
abundance: .
len: 15
j_gene: TRBJ2-3
CDR3nt: TGTGCCAGCAGAGCAAGCGGGATAAACACAGATACGCAGTATTTT
CDR3aa: CASRASGINTDTQYF

d_gene: .
v_gene: TRBV6-5
abundance: .
len: 15
j_gene: TRBJ2-5
CDR3nt: TGTGCCAGCAGTTACTCGTCCGGGTTACAAGAGACCCAGTACTTC
CDR3aa: CASSYSSGLQETQYF

d_gene: TRBD2
v_gene: TRBV18
abundance: .
len: 16
j_gene: TRBJ2-3
CDR3nt: TGTGCCAGCTCACCAGTACTAGCGGGAGGATCAGATACGCAGTATTTT
CDR3aa: CASSPVLAGGSDTQYF

d_gene: TRBD1
v_gene: TRBV9
abundance: few
len: 14
j_gene: TRBJ2-3
CDR3nt: TGTGCCAGCAGAACAGGGGGTGTCACAGATACGCAGTATTTT
CDR3aa: CASRTGGVTDTQYF

d_gene: TRBD1
v_gene: TRBV9
abundance: .
len: 14
j_gene: TRBJ1-4
CDR3nt: TGTGCCAGCAGCCCCCGGACAGGAGGGGAAAAACTGTTTTTT
CDR3aa: CASSPRTGGEKLFF

d_gene: TRBD1
v_gene: TRBV29-1
abundance: .
len: 15
j_gene: TRBJ2-7
CDR3nt: TGCAGCGTCGAGGGTGGACAGGGGGCGCTCACCGAGCAGTACTTC
CDR3aa: CSVEGGQGALTEQYF

d_gene: TRBD2
v_gene: TRBV11-2
abundance: .
len: 14
j_gene: TRBJ2-3
CDR3nt: TGTGCCAGCAGCCCATCGGGGGGGCTAGATACGCAGTATTTT
CDR3aa: CASSPSGGLDTQYF

d_gene: .
v_gene: TRBV4-1
abundance: .
len: 15
j_gene: TRBJ2-2
CDR3nt: TGCGCCAGCAAGTGGGGGGGCCGTATGACCGGGGAGCTGTTTTTT
CDR3aa: CASKWGGRMTGELFF

d_gene: .
v_gene: TRBV9
abundance: .
len: 14
j_gene: TRBJ1-5
CDR3nt: TGTGCCAGCAGCGGAAGGGGGGGTAATCAGCCCCAGCATTTT
CDR3aa: CASSGRGGNQPQHF